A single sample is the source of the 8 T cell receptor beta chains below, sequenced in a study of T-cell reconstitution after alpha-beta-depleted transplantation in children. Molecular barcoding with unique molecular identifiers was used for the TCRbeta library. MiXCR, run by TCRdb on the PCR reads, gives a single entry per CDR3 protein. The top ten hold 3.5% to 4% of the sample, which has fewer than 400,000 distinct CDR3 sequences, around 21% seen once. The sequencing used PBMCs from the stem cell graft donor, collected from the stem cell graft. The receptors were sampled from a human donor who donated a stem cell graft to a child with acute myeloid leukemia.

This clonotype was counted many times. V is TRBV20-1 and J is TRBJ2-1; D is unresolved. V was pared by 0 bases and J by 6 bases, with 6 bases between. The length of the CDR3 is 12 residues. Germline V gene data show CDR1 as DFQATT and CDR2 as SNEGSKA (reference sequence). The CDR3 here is CSARDLGNEQFF. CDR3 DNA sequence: TGCAGTGCTAGAGATTTGGGCAATGAGCAGTTCTTC.

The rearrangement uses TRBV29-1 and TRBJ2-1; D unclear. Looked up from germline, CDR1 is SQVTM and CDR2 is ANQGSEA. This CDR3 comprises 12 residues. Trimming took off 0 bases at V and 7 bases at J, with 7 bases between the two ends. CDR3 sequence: CSVEELLNEQFF. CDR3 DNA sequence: TGCAGCGTTGAAGAGCTTTTAAATGAGCAGTTCTTC.

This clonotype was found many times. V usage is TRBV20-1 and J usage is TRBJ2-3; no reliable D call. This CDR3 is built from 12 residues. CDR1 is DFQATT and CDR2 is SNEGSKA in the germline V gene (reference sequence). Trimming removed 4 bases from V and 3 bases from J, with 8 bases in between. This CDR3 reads CSAIGPTDTQYF. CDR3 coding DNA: TGCAGTGCTATTGGACCTACAGATACGCAGTATTTT.

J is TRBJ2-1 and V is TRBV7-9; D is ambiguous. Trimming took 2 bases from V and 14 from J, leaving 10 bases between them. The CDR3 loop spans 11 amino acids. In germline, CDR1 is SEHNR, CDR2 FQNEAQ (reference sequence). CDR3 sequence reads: CASSLTDSKFF. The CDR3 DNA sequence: TGTGCCAGCAGCTTAACCGACTCAAAGTTCTTC.

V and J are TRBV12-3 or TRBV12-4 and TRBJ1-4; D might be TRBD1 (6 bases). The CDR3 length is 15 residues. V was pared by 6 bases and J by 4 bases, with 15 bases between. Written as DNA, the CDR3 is TGTGCCAGCAGGGGGCCGGGACACGGTAATGAAAAACTGTTTTTT. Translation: CASRGPGHGNEKLFF.

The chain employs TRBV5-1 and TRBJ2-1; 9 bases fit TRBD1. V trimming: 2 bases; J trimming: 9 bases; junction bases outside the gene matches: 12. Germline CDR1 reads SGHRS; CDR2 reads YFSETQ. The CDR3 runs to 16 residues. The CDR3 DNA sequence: TGCGCCAGCAGCTTCGGCTGGACAGGGGCGCCGGGTGAGCAGTTCTTC. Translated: CASSFGWTGAPGEQFF.

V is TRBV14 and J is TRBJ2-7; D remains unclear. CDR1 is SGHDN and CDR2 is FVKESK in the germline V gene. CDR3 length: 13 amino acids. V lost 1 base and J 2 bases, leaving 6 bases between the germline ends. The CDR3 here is CASSQGVAYEQYF. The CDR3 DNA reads TGTGCCAGCAGCCAAGGGGTTGCCTACGAGCAGTACTTC.

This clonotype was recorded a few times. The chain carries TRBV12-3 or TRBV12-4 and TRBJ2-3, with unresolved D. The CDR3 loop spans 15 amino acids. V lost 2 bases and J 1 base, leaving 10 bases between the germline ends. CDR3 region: CASSLSDLGTDTQYF. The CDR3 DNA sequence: TGTGCCAGCAGTTTATCAGACTTAGGCACAGATACGCAGTATTTT.